A single sample gave rise to the 21 T cell receptor beta chains below, sequenced in a study of Ad26.COV2.S vaccination and SARS-CoV-2 variants. Treatment meaning: about 20 received Ad26.COV2.S at low or high dose, single or two shots; several received placebo; per-sample allocation not given. Vaccine and placebo recipients were sampled on day 63 after the first injection. Clones were read by immunoSEQ multiplex PCR, and TCRdb kept only the in-frame ones, dropping some. The repertoire holds about 390,000 clones, with roughly 90% as singletons. The specimen comprised peripheral blood, sampled in a trial of Ad26.COV2.S vaccine versus placebo. The receptors derive from a person between 18 and 59 years old who received the Ad26.COV2.S COVID-19 vaccine or a placebo.

This CDR3 is CASSERISSYNSPLHF. The CDR3 region has the DNA TGTGCCAGCAGTGAAAGAATAAGCTCCTATAATTCACCCCTCCACTTT. This chain uses TRBV6-1 with TRBJ1-6; D is undetermined. V lost 2 bases and J lost 0, with 8 bases in between. The CDR3 is 16 residues long. CDR1 is MNHNS, CDR2 SASEGT, per germline.

The rearrangement joins TRBV28 to TRBJ2-7; 11 positions agree with TRBD1. Trimming took 6 bases from V and 9 from J; bases not matched to a gene: 7. This CDR3 is 13 amino acids long. CDR1 MDHEN and CDR2 SYDVKM come from the germline V gene. The chain's CDR3 is CASSWTGGSRQYF. The CDR3 DNA reads as TGTGCCAGCAGCTGGACAGGGGGCAGTCGGCAGTACTTC. Full variable domain (remainder filled in from reference TRBV28 and TRBJ2-7): DVKVTQSSRYLVKRTGEKVFLECVQDMDHENMFWYRQDPGLGLRLIYFSYDVKMKEKGDIPEGYSVSREKKERFSLILESASTNQTSMYLCASSWTGGSRQYFGPGTRLTVT.

The rearrangement links TRBV7-9 to TRBJ1-5, with TRBD1 as a possible D gene (5 bases). Germline assignment: CDR1 SEHNR and CDR2 FQNEAQ (reference sequence). CDR3 length: 16 residues. V was shortened by 2 bases and J by 1 base, with 12 bases between the two germline ends. Written as DNA, the CDR3 is TGTGCCAGCAGCTTATTTATCGGACAAAGCAATCAGCCCCAGCATTTT. It specifies CASSLFIGQSNQPQHF.

The J gene is TRBJ2-1, the V gene TRBV10-3; D is uncertain. Germline CDR1 ENHRY, CDR2 SYGVKD. This CDR3 spans 12 amino acids. Trimming took 7 bases from V and 10 from J, leaving 14 bases between them. The CDR3 here is CAIKVDGAEQFF. CDR3 DNA sequence: TGTGCCATCAAAGTCGACGGAGCAGAGCAGTTCTTC.

The gene calls are TRBV28 and TRBJ1-6, with D uncertain. V was shortened by 2 bases and J by 7 bases, with 12 bases between the two germline ends. From germline, CDR1 is MDHEN and CDR2 SYDVKM. This CDR3 is 15 amino acids long. Written as DNA, the CDR3 is TGTGCCAGCAGTTTAAGGTGGCAGTTAAATTCACCCCTCCACTTT. Translated, it gives CASSLRWQLNSPLHF.

The chain employs TRBV5-6 and TRBJ1-2; the D gene is possibly TRBD1 (6 bases). The CDR3 is 15 residues long. The V gene's germline CDR1 is SGHDT and CDR2 YYEEEE. Between the trimmed V and J ends, which lost 0 bases and 2 bases, there was a span of 11 bases. For the CDR3, the DNA is TGTGCCAGCAGCTTGGGGGGGGCGAGGAACTATGGCTACACCTTC. Translated: CASSLGGARNYGYTF.

V usage is TRBV5-4 and J usage is TRBJ2-2, with 9 bases matching TRBD1. Per the germline V gene, CDR1 is SGHNT and CDR2 is YYREEE (reference sequence). The CDR3 has 16 amino acids. Losses at the gene ends were 5 bases for V and 2 bases for J; bases not matched to a gene: 7. The CDR3: CASRGWDRVNTGELFF. Here the CDR3 DNA reads TGTGCCAGCAGGGGATGGGACAGGGTTAACACCGGGGAGCTGTTTTTT.

The chain carries TRBV19 and TRBJ2-3; D might be TRBD2 (7 bases). The V and J ends lost 4 bases and 2 bases respectively, with 16 bases between them. CDR3 length: 16 amino acids. Germline V CDR1 and CDR2: LNHDA, SQIVND (reference sequence). CDR3 DNA: TGTGCCAGTAGTACTCCCGGGGGGACACTCACAGATACGCAGTATTTT. Its protein is CASSTPGGTLTDTQYF.

This chain links TRBV19 with TRBJ1-2, with D tentatively TRBD1 (6 bases). The CDR3 spans 12 residues. Germline V gene data show CDR1 as LNHDA and CDR2 as SQIVND (reference sequence). V was cut by 7 bases and J by 8 bases, with 14 bases left in between. The chain's CDR3 is CASTQGIEGYTF. The CDR3, as DNA: TGTGCCAGTACACAGGGAATAGAGGGCTACACCTTC.

The V call is TRBV4-3, the J call TRBJ2-5; TRBD2 agrees at 7 bases. The germline V gene encodes CDR1 LGHNA and CDR2 YSLEER. The CDR3 covers 15 residues. The junction had 6 bases not matched to a gene; V was cut back by 2 bases and J by 3 bases. This CDR3 is CASSQIGLAEETQYF. The CDR3 nucleotides read TGCGCCAGCAGCCAAATTGGGCTAGCGGAAGAGACCCAGTACTTC.

This chain connects TRBV19 to TRBJ2-7, with 9 bases matching TRBD1. Germline values: CDR1 LNHDA, CDR2 SQIVND (reference sequence). Trimming removed 8 bases from V and 0 bases from J; junction bases left unmatched: 8. This CDR3 comprises 15 residues. In DNA form, the CDR3 reads TGTGCCAGTCTTACAGGGGGCTCGGGCTCCTACGAGCAGTACTTC. Translating gives CASLTGGSGSYEQYF.

The V gene is TRBV4-3, the J gene TRBJ1-5; D not resolved. Germline CDR1 is LGHNA and CDR2 is YSLEER. The CDR3 contains 15 residues. Deletions cut 3 bases from V and 1 base from J, with 10 bases between. CDR3: CASSQRHGSNQPQHF. The CDR3 DNA reads TGCGCCAGCAGCCAGCGACATGGGAGCAATCAGCCCCAGCATTTT.

The chain combines TRBV19 with TRBJ2-3; D not certain. Germline V gives CDR1 LNHDA, CDR2 SQIVND (reference sequence). The germline V and J ends were trimmed by 3 bases and 1 base, with 8 bases remaining between them. There are 14 residues in the CDR3. CDR3: CASSILTGTDTQYF. CDR3 coding DNA: TGTGCCAGTAGTATTCTAACAGGCACAGATACGCAGTATTTT.

The genes are TRBV28 and TRBJ2-2, with D tentatively TRBD1 (6 bases). This CDR3 has 15 residues. CDR1 and CDR2 from the germline V gene are MDHEN and SYDVKM. V dropped 2 bases and J dropped 8 bases, with 15 bases sitting between them. The CDR3 loop reads CASSLVAGAPGELFF. For the CDR3, the DNA is TGTGCCAGCAGTTTAGTGGCAGGGGCGCCAGGGGAGCTGTTTTTT.

V usage is TRBV4-1 and J usage is TRBJ2-2, with TRBD1 matching over 9 bases. Germline trimming cut 2 bases from V and 3 bases from J; bases unmatched to any gene: 4. The germline V gene encodes CDR1 MGHRA and CDR2 YSYEKL. The CDR3 length is 16 residues. The CDR3 sequence: CASSQFGTGYTGELFF. The CDR3 DNA reads TGCGCCAGCAGCCAATTCGGGACAGGGTACACCGGGGAGCTGTTTTTT.

V gene TRBV5-5 combines with J gene TRBJ1-5; D is perhaps TRBD1 (5 bases). Germline V gene sequence: CDR1 SGHKS, CDR2 YYEKEE (reference sequence). The CDR3 totals 14 residues. V lost 6 bases to trimming and J lost 9 bases, with 19 bases between them. CDR3 in amino acids: CASNPAGSKGPQHF. CDR3 DNA: TGTGCCAGCAACCCGGCAGGGTCTAAGGGGCCCCAGCATTTT.

The J gene is TRBJ1-3, the V gene TRBV7-9; 10 bases align to TRBD1. Germline V gene data show CDR1 as SEHNR and CDR2 as FQNEAQ (reference sequence). The CDR3 covers 15 residues. After removal of 5 bases from V and 4 bases from J, the junction contained 5 bases not matched to a gene. CDR3: CASSPGQGVGNTIYF. The CDR3 nucleotides read TGTGCCAGCAGCCCCGGACAGGGGGTGGGAAACACCATATATTTT.

This chain uses TRBV29-1 with TRBJ1-2; D unclear. The germline V and J ends were trimmed by 0 bases and 6 bases, with 5 bases remaining between them. Germline V gives CDR1 SQVTM, CDR2 ANQGSEA. The CDR3 contains 11 residues. The CDR3 sequence: CSVEEGNGYTF. CDR3 bases: TGCAGCGTTGAAGAGGGAAATGGCTACACCTTC.

The chain couples TRBV9 to TRBJ2-1; TRBD2 agrees at 11 bases. The germline gives CDR1 SGDLS, CDR2 YYNGEE. This CDR3 comprises 16 residues. The V segment lost 2 bases and the J segment 4 bases; nucleotides outside the gene matches: 5. CDR3 sequence: CASSVGLAGLYNEQFF. Written as DNA, the CDR3 is TGTGCCAGCAGCGTCGGACTAGCGGGTCTATACAATGAGCAGTTCTTC.

This chain joins TRBV10-2 and TRBJ2-7, with D unclear. This CDR3 comprises 15 residues. Trimming cost V 4 bases and J 0 bases, with 13 bases left between them. Germline CDR1 and CDR2: WSHSY and SAAADI. The CDR3 nucleotides are TGCGCCAGCAGTGTTGGCGGCGAGAGCTCCTACGAGCAGTACTTC. It encodes CASSVGGESSYEQYF.

V is TRBV5-1 and J is TRBJ2-3, with 10 bases that match TRBD2. The V gene's germline CDR1 is SGHRS and CDR2 YFSETQ. Germline trimming cut 4 bases from V and 2 bases from J; bases unmatched to any gene: 16. This CDR3 spans 19 amino acids. This CDR3 is CASSRAAGGPNTYTDTQYF. DNA of the CDR3: TGCGCCAGCAGCAGGGCAGCGGGGGGGCCCAACACCTACACAGATACGCAGTATTTT.